The subject of this entry is one TCR beta chain. The sample originates from a study of blood T cell repertoires in COVID-19. Study as a whole: The United States, Italy and Spain provided the acute and convalescent COVID-19 samples. T cells, B-cell-depleted T cells, or PBMCs supplied cDNA or gDNA.

As processed by the authors: Scientists estimated how many nucleated cells there were by amplifying reference gene primers. The assay was immunoSEQ multiplex PCR, and TCRdb's table has in-frame clones only and misses some. Clonal size and the V and J genes are those of that table, whereas D and trimming came from the DNA. The table lists a few hundred thousand clones, about 85% of them singletons. The CDR3 runs 14 residues. Trimming removed 3 bases from V and 0 bases from J, with 9 bases in between. Per the germline V gene, CDR1 is KGHSH and CDR2 is LQKENI. The gene calls are TRBV18 and TRBJ2-7; D may be TRBD2 (6 bases). The material sequenced was peripheral blood. The TCR comes from a woman between 18 and 29 years old with acute or convalescent COVID-19. The CDR3, as DNA: TGTGCCAGCTCACCCGCGGGGACCTCCTACGAGCAGTACTTC. Translating it yields CASSPAGTSYEQYF.